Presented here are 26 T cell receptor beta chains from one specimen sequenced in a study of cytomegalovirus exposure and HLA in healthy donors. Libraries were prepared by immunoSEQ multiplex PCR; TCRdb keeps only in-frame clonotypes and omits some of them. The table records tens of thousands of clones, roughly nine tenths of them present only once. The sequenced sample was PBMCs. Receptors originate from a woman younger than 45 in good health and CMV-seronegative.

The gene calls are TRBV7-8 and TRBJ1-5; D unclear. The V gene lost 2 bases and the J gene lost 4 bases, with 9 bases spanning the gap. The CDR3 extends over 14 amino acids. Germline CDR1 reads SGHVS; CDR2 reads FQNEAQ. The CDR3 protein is CASSLSAGNQPQHF. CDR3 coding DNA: TGTGCCAGCAGCTTATCGGCGGGGAATCAGCCCCAGCATTTT.

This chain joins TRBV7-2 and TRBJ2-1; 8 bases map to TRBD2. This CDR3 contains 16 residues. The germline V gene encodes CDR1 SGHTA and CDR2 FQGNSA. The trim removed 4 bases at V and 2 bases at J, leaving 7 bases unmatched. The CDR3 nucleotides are TGTGCCAGCAGCTCAACGAGCGGGAGAGCCTACAATGAGCAGTTCTTC. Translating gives CASSSTSGRAYNEQFF.

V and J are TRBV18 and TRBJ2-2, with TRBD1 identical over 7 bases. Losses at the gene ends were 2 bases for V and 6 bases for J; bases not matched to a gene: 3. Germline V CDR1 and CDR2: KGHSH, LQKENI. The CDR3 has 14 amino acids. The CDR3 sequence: CASSPDRAAGELFF. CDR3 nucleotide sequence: TGTGCCAGCTCACCAGACAGGGCGGCCGGGGAGCTGTTTTTT.

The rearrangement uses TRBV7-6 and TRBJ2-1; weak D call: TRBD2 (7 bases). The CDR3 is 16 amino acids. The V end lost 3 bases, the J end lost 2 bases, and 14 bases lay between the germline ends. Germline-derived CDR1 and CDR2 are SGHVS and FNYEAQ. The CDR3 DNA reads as TGTGCCAGCAGCTTCGGGGGGCCAGCCACCTACAATGAGCAGTTCTTC. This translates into CASSFGGPATYNEQFF.

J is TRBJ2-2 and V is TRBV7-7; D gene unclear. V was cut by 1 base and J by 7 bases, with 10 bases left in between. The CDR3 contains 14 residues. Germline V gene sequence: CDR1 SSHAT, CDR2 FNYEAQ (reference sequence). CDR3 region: CASSLDSQNGELFF. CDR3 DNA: TGTGCCAGCAGCTTAGACAGCCAAAACGGGGAGCTGTTTTTT. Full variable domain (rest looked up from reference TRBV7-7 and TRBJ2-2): GAGVSQSPRYKVTKRGQDVTLRCDPISSHATLYWYQQALGQGPEFLTYFNYEAQPDKSGLPSDRFSAERPEGSISTLTIQRTEQRDSAMYRCASSLDSQNGELFFGEGSRLTVL.

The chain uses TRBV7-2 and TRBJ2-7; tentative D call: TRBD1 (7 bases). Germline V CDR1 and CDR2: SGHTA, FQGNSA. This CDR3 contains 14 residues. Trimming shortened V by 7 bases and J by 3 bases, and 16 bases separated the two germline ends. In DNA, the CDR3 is TGTGCCAGCAAGGGGGGCAGGGGGAACTACGAGCAGTACTTC. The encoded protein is CASKGGRGNYEQYF.

This chain's CDR3 is CASSPHLGSHTGELFF. CDR3 bases: TGTGCCAGCAGCCCCCACCTAGGCAGTCACACCGGGGAGCTGTTTTTT. The chain employs TRBV9 and TRBJ2-2; the D is unclear. In germline, CDR1 is SGDLS, CDR2 YYNGEE. With 4 bases removed from V and 3 bases from J, the gap between germline ends came to 16 bases. The CDR3 covers 16 residues.

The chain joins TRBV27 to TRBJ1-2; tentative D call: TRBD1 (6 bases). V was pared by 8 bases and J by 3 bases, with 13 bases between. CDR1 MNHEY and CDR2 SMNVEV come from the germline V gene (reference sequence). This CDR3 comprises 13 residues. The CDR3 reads CASAASGDYGYTF. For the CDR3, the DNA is TGTGCCAGCGCGGCTTCAGGGGACTATGGCTACACCTTC.

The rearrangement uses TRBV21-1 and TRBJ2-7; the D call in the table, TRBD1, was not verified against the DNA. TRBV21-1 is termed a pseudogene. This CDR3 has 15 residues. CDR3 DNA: TGTGCCAGCAGCAAAGAGCCAGGGGTCACCTACGAGCAGTACTTC. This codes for CASSKEPGVTYEQYF.

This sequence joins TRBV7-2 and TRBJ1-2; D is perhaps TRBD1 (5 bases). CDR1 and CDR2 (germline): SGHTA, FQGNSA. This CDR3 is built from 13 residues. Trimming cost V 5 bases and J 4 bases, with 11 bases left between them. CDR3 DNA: TGTGCCAGCAGCCCGACAGTTATCTATGGCTACACCTTC. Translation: CASSPTVIYGYTF.

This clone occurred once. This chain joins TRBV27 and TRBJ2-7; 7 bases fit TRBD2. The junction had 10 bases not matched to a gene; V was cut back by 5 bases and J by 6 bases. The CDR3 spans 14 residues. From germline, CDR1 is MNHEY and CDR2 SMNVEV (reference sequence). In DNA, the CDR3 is TGTGCCAGCAGTGCGACTAGCAAGGGGATCGAGCAGTACTTC. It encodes CASSATSKGIEQYF.

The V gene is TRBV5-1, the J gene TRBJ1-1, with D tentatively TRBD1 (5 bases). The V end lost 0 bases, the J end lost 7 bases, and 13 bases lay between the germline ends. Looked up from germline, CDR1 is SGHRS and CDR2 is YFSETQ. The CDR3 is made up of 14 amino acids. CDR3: CASSLAGGQGEAFF. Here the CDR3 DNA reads TGCGCCAGCAGCTTGGCCGGGGGTCAGGGTGAAGCTTTCTTT.

The CDR3 sequence is CASSLSDRGEQFF. The CDR3 DNA reads TGCGCCAGCAGCTTGAGTGACAGAGGCGAGCAGTTCTTC. The J gene is TRBJ2-1, the V gene TRBV5-1; tentative D call: TRBD1 (5 bases). The length of the CDR3 is 13 residues. The V gene lost 1 base and the J gene lost 10 bases, with 12 bases spanning the gap. The V gene's germline CDR1 is SGHRS and CDR2 YFSETQ.

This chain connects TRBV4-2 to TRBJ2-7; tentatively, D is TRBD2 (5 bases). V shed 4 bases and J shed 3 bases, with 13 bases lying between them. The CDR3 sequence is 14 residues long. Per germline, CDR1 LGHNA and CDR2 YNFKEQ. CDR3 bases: TGTGCCAGCAGCCCCGCTGCGGGTCTCTACGAGCAGTACTTC. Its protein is CASSPAAGLYEQYF.

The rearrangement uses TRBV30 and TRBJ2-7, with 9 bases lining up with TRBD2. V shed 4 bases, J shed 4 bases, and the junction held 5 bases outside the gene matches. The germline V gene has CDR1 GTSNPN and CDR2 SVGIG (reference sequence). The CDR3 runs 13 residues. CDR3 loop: CAWIAGDRYEQYF. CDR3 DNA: TGTGCCTGGATAGCGGGAGATCGATACGAGCAGTACTTC.

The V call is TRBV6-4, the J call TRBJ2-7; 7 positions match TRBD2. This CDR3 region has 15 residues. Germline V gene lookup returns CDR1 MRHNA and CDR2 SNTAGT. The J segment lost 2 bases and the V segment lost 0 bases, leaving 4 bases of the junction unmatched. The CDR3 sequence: CASSDSKRGAYEQYF. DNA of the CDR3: TGTGCCAGCAGTGACTCGAAGCGGGGAGCCTACGAGCAGTACTTC.

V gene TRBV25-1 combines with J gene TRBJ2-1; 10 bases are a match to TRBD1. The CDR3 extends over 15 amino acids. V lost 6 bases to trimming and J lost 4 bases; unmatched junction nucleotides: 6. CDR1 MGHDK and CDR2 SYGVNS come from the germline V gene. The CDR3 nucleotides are TGTGCCAGCAGCCGAGACAGGGGGCTTTACAATGAGCAGTTCTTC. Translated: CASSRDRGLYNEQFF.

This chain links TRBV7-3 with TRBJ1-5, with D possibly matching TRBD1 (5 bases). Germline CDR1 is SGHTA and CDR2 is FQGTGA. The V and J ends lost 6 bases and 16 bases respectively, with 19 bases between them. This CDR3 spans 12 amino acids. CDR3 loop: CASSYTQGPPHF. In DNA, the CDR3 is TGTGCCAGCAGTTATACGCAGGGCCCCCCCCATTTT.

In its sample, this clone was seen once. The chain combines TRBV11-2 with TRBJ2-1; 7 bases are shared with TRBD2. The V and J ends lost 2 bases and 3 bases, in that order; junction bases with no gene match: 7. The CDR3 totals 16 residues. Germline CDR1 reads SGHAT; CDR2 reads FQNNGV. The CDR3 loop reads CASSLSGREYYNEQFF. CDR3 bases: TGTGCCAGCAGCTTAAGTGGGCGGGAGTACTACAATGAGCAGTTCTTC. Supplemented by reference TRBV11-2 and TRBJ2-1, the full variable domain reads EAGVAQSPRYKIIEKRQSVAFWCNPISGHATLYWYQQILGQGPKLLIQFQNNGVVDDSQLPKDRFSAERLKGVDSTLKIQPAKLEDSAVYLCASSLSGREYYNEQFFGPGTRLTVL.

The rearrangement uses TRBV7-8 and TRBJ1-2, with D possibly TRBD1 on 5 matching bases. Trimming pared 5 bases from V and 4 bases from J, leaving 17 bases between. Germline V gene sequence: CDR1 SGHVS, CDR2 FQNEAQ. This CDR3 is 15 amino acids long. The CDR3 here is CASSGRTQGPYGYTF. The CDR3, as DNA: TGTGCCAGCAGCGGACGCACGCAGGGCCCCTATGGCTACACCTTC. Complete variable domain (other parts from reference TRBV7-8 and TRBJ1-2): GAGVSQSPRYKVAKRGQDVALRCDPISGHVSLFWYQQALGQGPEFLTYFQNEAQLDKSGLPSDRFFAERPEGSVSTLKIQRTQQEDSAVYLCASSGRTQGPYGYTFGSGTRLTVV.

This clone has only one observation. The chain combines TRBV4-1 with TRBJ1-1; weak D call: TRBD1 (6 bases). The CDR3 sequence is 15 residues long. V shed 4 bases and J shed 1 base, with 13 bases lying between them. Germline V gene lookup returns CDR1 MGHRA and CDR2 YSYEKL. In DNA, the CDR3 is TGCGCCAGCAGCCCGCAGGGACAAAGGAACACTGAAGCTTTCTTT. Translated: CASSPQGQRNTEAFF.

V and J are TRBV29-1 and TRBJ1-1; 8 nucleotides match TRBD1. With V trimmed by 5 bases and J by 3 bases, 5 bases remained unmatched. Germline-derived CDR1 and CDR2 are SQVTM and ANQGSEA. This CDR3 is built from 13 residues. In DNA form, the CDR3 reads TGCAGCGTTTGCAGGGGGCTTGACACTGAAGCTTTCTTT. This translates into CSVCRGLDTEAFF.

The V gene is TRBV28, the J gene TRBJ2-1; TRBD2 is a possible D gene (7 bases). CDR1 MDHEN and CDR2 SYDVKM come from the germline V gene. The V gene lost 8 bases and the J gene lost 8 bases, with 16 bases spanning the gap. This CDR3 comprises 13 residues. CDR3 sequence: CASSGGGVDEQFF. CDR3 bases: TGTGCCAGCTCGGGGGGCGGGGTGGATGAGCAGTTCTTC.

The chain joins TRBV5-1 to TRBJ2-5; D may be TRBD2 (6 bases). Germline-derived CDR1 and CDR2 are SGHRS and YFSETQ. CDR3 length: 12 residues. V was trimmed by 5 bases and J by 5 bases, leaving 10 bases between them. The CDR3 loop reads CASSLAGETQYF. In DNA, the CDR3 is TGCGCCAGCAGTCTCGCGGGGGAGACCCAGTACTTC.

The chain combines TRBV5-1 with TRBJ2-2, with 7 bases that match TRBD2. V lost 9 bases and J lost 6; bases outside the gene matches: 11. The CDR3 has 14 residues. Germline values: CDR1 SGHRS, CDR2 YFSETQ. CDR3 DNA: TGCGCCACCAAGGATGGGGGGGTCGCCGGGGAGCTGTTTTTT. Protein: CATKDGGVAGELFF.

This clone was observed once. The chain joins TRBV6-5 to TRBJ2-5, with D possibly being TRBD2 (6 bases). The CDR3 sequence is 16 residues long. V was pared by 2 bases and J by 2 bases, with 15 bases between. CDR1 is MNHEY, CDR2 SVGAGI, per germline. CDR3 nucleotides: TGTGCCAGCAGTTACGCCCGGTTTAGCGGACAAGAGACCCAGTACTTC. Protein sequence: CASSYARFSGQETQYF.